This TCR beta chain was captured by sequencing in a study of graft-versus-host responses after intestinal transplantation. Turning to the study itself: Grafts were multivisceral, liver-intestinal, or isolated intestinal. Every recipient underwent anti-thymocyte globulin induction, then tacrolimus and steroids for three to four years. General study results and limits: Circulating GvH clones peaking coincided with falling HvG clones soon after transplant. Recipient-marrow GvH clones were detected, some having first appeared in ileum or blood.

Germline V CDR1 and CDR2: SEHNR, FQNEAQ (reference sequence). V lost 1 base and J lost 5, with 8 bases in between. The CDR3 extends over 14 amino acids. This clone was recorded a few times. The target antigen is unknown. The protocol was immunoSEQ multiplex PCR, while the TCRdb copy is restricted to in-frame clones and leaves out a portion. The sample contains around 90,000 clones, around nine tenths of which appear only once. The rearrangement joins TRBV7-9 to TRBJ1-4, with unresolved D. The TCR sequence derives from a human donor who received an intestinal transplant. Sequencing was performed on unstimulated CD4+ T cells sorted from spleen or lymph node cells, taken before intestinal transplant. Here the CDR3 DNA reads TGTGCCAGCAGCTTAGAAACTTCCAATGAAAAACTGTTTTTT. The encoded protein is CASSLETSNEKLFF.